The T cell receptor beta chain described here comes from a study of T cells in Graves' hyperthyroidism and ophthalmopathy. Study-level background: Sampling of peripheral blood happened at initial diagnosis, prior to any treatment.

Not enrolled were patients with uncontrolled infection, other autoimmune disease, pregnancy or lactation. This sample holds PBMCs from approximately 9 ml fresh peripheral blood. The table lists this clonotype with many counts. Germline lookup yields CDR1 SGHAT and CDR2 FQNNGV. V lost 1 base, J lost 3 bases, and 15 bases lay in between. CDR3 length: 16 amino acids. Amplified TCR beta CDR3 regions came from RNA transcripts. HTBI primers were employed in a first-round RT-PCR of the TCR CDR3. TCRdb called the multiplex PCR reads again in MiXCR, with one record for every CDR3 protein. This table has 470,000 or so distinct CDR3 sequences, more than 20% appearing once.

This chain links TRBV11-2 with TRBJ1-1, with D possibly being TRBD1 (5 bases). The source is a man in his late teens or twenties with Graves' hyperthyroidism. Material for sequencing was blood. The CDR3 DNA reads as TGTGCCAGCAGCTTAGTTTCCGGTGGGGCGGACACTGAAGCTTTCTTT. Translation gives CASSLVSGGADTEAFF.